These 10 T cell receptor beta chains were sequenced from one sample in a study of T cell changes during pregnancy in multiple sclerosis. Using immunoSEQ multiplex PCR, the repertoire was profiled, and TCRdb retains in-frame clones only, with some absent. Of under 60,000 clones in the sample, approximately 94% were seen once. The specimen was CD4+ T cells from peripheral blood mononuclear cells, collected in the third trimester of pregnancy. Receptor source: a female donor with multiple sclerosis, enrolled in a pregnancy study.

This chain joins TRBV28 and TRBJ1-5; D might be TRBD1 (6 bases). The CDR3 length is 17 residues. Trimming removed 3 bases from V and 2 bases from J, with 17 bases in between. Germline V gives CDR1 MDHEN, CDR2 SYDVKM. CDR3 nucleotides: TGTGCCAGCAGTTTCCACGTCGGACAGATTGGCAATCAGCCCCAGCATTTT. It is translated as CASSFHVGQIGNQPQHF.

This clone occurred once. The rearrangement uses TRBV21-1 and TRBJ1-2; TRBD1 was called by the table and not checked on the DNA. TRBV21-1 is classified as a pseudogene. The CDR3 has 15 amino acids. This chain's CDR3 is CASSKEGGAIYGYTF. CDR3 coding DNA: TGTGCCAGCAGCAAAGAAGGGGGCGCTATCTATGGCTACACCTTC.

V usage is TRBV7-2 and J usage is TRBJ2-3; tentatively, D is TRBD2 (6 bases). Germline V gene sequence: CDR1 SGHTA, CDR2 FQGNSA. The CDR3 runs 15 residues. V dropped 5 bases and J dropped 5 bases, with 17 bases sitting between them. The CDR3 loop is CASSPIGRGGDTQYF. Here the CDR3 DNA reads TGTGCCAGCAGCCCTATCGGGAGAGGAGGAGATACGCAGTATTTT.

The chain recombines TRBV7-2 with TRBJ2-7; no firm D call. Germline CDR1 reads SGHTA; CDR2 reads FQGNSA. With 1 base removed from V and 0 bases from J, the gap between germline ends came to 10 bases. The CDR3 loop spans 15 amino acids. Written as DNA, the CDR3 is TGTGCCAGCAGCTTAGGGGTTAGCACCTCCTACGAGCAGTACTTC. This encodes CASSLGVSTSYEQYF. Combining the CDR3 with reference TRBV7-2 and TRBJ2-7 gives the whole variable domain GAGVSQSPSNKVTEKGKDVELRCDPISGHTALYWYRQSLGQGLEFLIYFQGNSAPDKSGLPSDRFSAERTGGSVSTLTIQRTQQEDSAVYLCASSLGVSTSYEQYFGPGTRLTVT.

V gene TRBV4-1 combines with J gene TRBJ2-2; maybe TRBD2 (5 bases). CDR1 MGHRA and CDR2 YSYEKL come from the germline V gene. Trimming removed 3 bases from V and 6 bases from J, with 20 bases in between. The CDR3 has 17 residues. CDR3 sequence reads: CASSQKGGLSLPGELFF. The CDR3 DNA follows: TGCGCCAGCAGCCAGAAAGGAGGACTTTCCCTCCCCGGGGAGCTGTTTTTT.

J is TRBJ2-6 and V is TRBV9, with D unclear. Looked up from germline, CDR1 is SGDLS and CDR2 is YYNGEE. V lost 7 bases and J lost 0, with 5 bases in between. This CDR3 contains 13 residues. For the CDR3, the DNA is TGTGCCAGCTTTAACTCTGGGGCCAACGTCCTGACTTTC. Translating it yields CASFNSGANVLTF.

The chain combines TRBV5-8 with TRBJ2-1; maybe TRBD1 (6 bases). The CDR3 runs to 15 residues. The germline CDR1 and CDR2 sequences are SGHTS and YDEGEE. V was cut by 1 base and J by 0 bases, with 8 bases left in between. The CDR3 protein is CASSLRGYSYNEQFF. The CDR3 nucleotides read TGTGCCAGCAGCTTGAGGGGGTACTCCTACAATGAGCAGTTCTTC.

This chain uses TRBV5-1 with TRBJ2-7; 7 nucleotides match TRBD1. There are 12 residues in the CDR3. The trim removed 7 bases at V and 5 bases at J, leaving 6 bases unmatched. Germline V gene lookup returns CDR1 SGHRS and CDR2 YFSETQ. CDR3 protein: CASSRQGDEQYF. CDR3 nucleotide sequence: TGCGCCAGCTCTCGACAGGGCGACGAGCAGTACTTC.

This chain joins TRBV5-5 and TRBJ2-3; the D gene is possibly TRBD2 (5 bases). Looked up from germline, CDR1 is SGHKS and CDR2 is YYEKEE (reference sequence). The germline V and J ends were trimmed by 5 bases and 0 bases, with 13 bases remaining between them. The CDR3 has 15 residues. The CDR3 here is CASSPIGVSTDTQYF. The CDR3 bases are TGTGCCAGCAGTCCTATCGGGGTAAGCACAGATACGCAGTATTTT.

The chain carries TRBV19 and TRBJ2-3; 11 bases are shared with TRBD2. The CDR3 contains 18 residues. The V segment lost 0 bases and the J segment 7 bases; nucleotides outside the gene matches: 12. Per the germline V gene, CDR1 is LNHDA and CDR2 is SQIVND (reference sequence). CDR3 DNA sequence: TGTGCCAGTAGTATAGACGCTACTAGCGGGGGTGTGGCGTATACGCAGTATTTT. Protein: CASSIDATSGGVAYTQYF.